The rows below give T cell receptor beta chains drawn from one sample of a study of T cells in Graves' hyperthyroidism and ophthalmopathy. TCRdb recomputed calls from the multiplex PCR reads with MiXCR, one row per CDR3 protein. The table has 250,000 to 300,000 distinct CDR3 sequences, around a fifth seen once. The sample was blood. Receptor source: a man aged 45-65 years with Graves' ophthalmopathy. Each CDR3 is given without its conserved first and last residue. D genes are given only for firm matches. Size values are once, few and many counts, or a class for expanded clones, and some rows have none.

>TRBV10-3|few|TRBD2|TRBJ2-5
ASPLGVLEAGVLGQETQY
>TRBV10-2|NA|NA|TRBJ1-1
ASAGLMNTEAF
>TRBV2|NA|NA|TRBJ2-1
ASSDMEQF
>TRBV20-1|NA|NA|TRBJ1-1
SATGGTEAF
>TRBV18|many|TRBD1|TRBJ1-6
ASFSGTGGSPLH
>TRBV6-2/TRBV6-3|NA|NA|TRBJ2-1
ASSYYATNEQF
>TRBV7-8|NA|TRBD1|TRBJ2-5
ASSLGDREETQY
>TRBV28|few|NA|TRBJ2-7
ASRTGAREEQY
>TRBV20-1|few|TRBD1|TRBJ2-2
SASRTGSTGELF
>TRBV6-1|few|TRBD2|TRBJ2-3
ASSTHGDSGSSPDTQY